This TCR beta chain comes out of a study of blood T cells in healthy people across ages. The authors ran a second PCR of 7 to 11 cycles using a sample-barcoded 5' primer and a J-beta primer mix. Every sample produced at least 2.5 million CDR3-containing paired-end reads. TCRdb analysed the 5' RACE reads with MiXCR anew, one entry per CDR3 protein. Of fewer than 650,000 distinct CDR3 sequences in the sample, roughly a quarter were seen once. The CDR3 totals 15 residues. Germline CDR1 reads ENHRY; CDR2 reads SYGVKD. V was clipped by 8 bases and J by 1 base; unmatched bases: 9. These data were also filed under a second study, of T cells of mothers and their children. According to that study: Six children, together with their three healthy Caucasian mothers, made up the donors. For each mother, over 8 million TCR beta CDR3 reads were obtained, and for each child, 2.5 million to 3 million. Researchers report slightly higher, though non-significant, overlap in related mother-child pairs than in unrelated pairs.

The sample comprised blood. The chain couples TRBV10-3 to TRBJ1-2; 8 positions agree with TRBD1. This sequence was found in a boy younger than 10 in good health. CDR3 amino acids: CAIGQGALSNYGYTF. CDR3 coding DNA: TGTGCCATCGGCCAGGGGGCTTTGAGTAACTATGGCTACACCTTC.